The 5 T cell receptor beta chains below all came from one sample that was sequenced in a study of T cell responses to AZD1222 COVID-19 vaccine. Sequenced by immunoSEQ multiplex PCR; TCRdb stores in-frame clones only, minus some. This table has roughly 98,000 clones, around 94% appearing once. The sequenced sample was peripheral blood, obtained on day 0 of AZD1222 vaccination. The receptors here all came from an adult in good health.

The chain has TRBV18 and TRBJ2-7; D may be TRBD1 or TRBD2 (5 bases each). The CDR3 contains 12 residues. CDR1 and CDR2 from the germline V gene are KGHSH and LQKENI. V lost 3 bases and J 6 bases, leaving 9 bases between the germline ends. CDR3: CASSPARGEQYF. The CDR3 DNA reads TGTGCCAGCTCACCCGCGAGGGGCGAGCAGTACTTC. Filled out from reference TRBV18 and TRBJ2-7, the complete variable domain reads NAGVMQNPRHLVRRRGQEARLRCSPMKGHSHVYWYRQLPEEGLKFMVYLQKENIIDESGMPKERFSAEFPKEGPSILRIQQVVRGDSAAYFCASSPARGEQYFGPGTRLTVT.

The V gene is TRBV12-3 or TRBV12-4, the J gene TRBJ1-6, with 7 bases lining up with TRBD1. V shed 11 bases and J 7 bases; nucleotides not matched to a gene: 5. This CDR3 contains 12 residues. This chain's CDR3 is CACGTANSPLHF. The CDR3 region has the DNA TGTGCCTGCGGGACAGCCAATTCACCCCTCCACTTT.

The CDR3, as DNA: TGTGCCAGCAGTTTCCAGGGCCCTAATGAAAAACTGTTTTTT. Its protein product is CASSFQGPNEKLFF. The V gene is TRBV28, the J gene TRBJ1-4, with D maybe TRBD1 (5 bases). The CDR3 covers 14 residues. Per germline, CDR1 MDHEN and CDR2 SYDVKM. Between the trimmed V and J ends, which lost 3 bases and 3 bases, there was a span of 8 bases.

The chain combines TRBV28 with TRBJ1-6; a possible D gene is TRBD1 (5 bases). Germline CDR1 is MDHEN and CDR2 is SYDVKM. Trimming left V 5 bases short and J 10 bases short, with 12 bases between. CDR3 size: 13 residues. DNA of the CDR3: TGTGCCAGCAGTCAGCCTGGGGACTCACCCCTCCACTTT. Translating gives CASSQPGDSPLHF.

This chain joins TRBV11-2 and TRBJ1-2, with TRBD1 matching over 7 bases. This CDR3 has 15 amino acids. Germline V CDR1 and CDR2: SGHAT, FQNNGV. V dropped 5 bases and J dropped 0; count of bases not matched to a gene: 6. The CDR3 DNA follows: TGTGCCAGCAGCCCGTGGGACAGTCCTAACTATGGCTACACCTTC. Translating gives CASSPWDSPNYGYTF.